The 24 T cell receptor beta chains reported below all come from one sample, sequenced in a study of T cells in tuberculosis. The method was immunoSEQ multiplex PCR; TCRdb's version includes in-frame clones alone and lacks a portion of them. The sample includes more than 9,000 clones, 94% of them seen just once. The sequenced sample consisted of PBMCs. These receptors all come from an adult with tuberculosis.

The CDR3 loop reads CASSLGPSESNYGYTF. The CDR3 nucleotides are TGTGCCAGCAGCTTAGGGCCGTCAGAATCTAACTATGGCTACACCTTC. V is TRBV7-2 and J is TRBJ1-2; no clear D. The germline CDR1 and CDR2 sequences are SGHTA and FQGNSA. Trimming took 1 base from V and 0 from J, leaving 12 bases between them. The CDR3 sequence is 16 residues long.

The chain recombines TRBV7-8 with TRBJ1-4; TRBD1 matches at 8 bases. Germline V gene sequence: CDR1 SGHVS, CDR2 FQNEAQ. V lost 6 bases and J lost 4; bases outside the gene matches: 7. The CDR3 loop spans 15 amino acids. The CDR3: CASSPRTGSNEKLFF. CDR3 coding DNA: TGTGCCAGCAGTCCTAGGACAGGGAGTAATGAAAAACTGTTTTTT. The variable domain in full, with the rest retrieved from reference TRBV7-8 and TRBJ1-4, is GAGVSQSPRYKVAKRGQDVALRCDPISGHVSLFWYQQALGQGPEFLTYFQNEAQLDKSGLPSDRFFAERPEGSVSTLKIQRTQQEDSAVYLCASSPRTGSNEKLFFGSGTQLSVL.

The chain couples TRBV18 to TRBJ2-5; D is perhaps TRBD1 (6 bases). The V end lost 4 bases, the J end lost 4 bases, and 13 bases lay between the germline ends. The germline V gene encodes CDR1 KGHSH and CDR2 LQKENI. The CDR3 covers 14 residues. The CDR3 coding sequence is TGTGCCAGCTCACTCGGGACAACCCCAGAGACCCAGTACTTC. This codes for CASSLGTTPETQYF.

This clone was seen just once. The rearrangement uses TRBV9 and TRBJ2-7; possibly TRBD2 for D (5 bases). The germline gives CDR1 SGDLS, CDR2 YYNGEE. The CDR3 is 12 amino acids. The V end lost 4 bases, the J end lost 4 bases, and 9 bases lay between the germline ends. The CDR3, as DNA: TGTGCCAGCAGCACTCCGGGGTACGAGCAGTACTTC. Residues: CASSTPGYEQYF.

In its sample, this clone is medium-sized. The genes are TRBV6-1 and TRBJ1-5; 8 nucleotides line up with TRBD1. The V segment lost 8 bases and the J segment 4 bases; nucleotides outside the gene matches: 10. CDR3 length: 15 amino acids. CDR1 is MNHNS and CDR2 is SASEGT in the germline V gene. CDR3 nucleotides: TGTGCCAGCCTACCTGGGACAGGAGAAAATCAGCCCCAGCATTTT. Amino acids: CASLPGTGENQPQHF.

This sequence joins TRBV11-1 and TRBJ2-1; 11 bases align to TRBD2. Losses at the gene ends were 4 bases for V and 5 bases for J; bases not matched to a gene: 1. The CDR3 spans 14 residues. Germline V gives CDR1 SGHAT, CDR2 FQDESV (reference sequence). Here the CDR3 reads CASSSGLADNEQFF. In nucleotides, the CDR3 is TGTGCCAGCAGCTCGGGACTAGCGGACAATGAGCAGTTCTTC.

The chain has TRBV19 and TRBJ2-3; 12 nucleotides align to TRBD1. Germline-derived CDR1 and CDR2 are LNHDA and SQIVND (reference sequence). The CDR3 has 16 residues. Losses at the gene ends were 1 base for V and 7 bases for J; bases not matched to a gene: 6. This chain's CDR3 is CASSIGGTGGRNTQYF. In nucleotides, the CDR3 is TGTGCCAGTAGTATAGGAGGGACAGGGGGCAGGAATACGCAGTATTTT.

The V and J genes are TRBV11-3 and TRBJ2-7, with a tentative D call TRBD1 (5 bases). The germline V gene encodes CDR1 SGHNT and CDR2 YENEEA. Deletions cut 3 bases from V and 6 bases from J, with 15 bases between. The CDR3 totals 14 residues. CDR3 coding DNA: TGTGCCAGCAGCTTTCTCCAGGGTAAATGCGAGCAGTACTTC. It codes for CASSFLQGKCEQYF.

This chain joins TRBV14 and TRBJ2-7; no clear D gene. Germline V gene data show CDR1 as SGHDN and CDR2 as FVKESK. Trimming stripped 3 bases from V and 6 bases from J, with 12 bases between. CDR3 length equals 13 residues. The CDR3 coding sequence is TGTGCCAGCAGCCATTCAATCTCGGGCGAGCAGTACTTC. It encodes CASSHSISGEQYF.

This clone appeared a single time. V and J are TRBV18 and TRBJ2-1; 10 nucleotides align to TRBD2. V was clipped by 4 bases and J by 8 bases; unmatched bases: 8. Germline CDR1 and CDR2: KGHSH and LQKENI. This CDR3 spans 15 amino acids. CDR3 sequence reads: CASSRPGLARDEQFF. CDR3 in DNA: TGTGCCAGCTCACGGCCGGGACTAGCGAGAGATGAGCAGTTCTTC.

The chain links TRBV6-5 to TRBJ1-1, with a tentative D call TRBD1 (6 bases). The V and J ends lost 5 bases and 5 bases respectively, with 12 bases between them. CDR3 length: 13 amino acids. The germline V gene encodes CDR1 MNHEY and CDR2 SVGAGI. This CDR3 is CASSRGLGTEAFF. The CDR3 DNA sequence: TGTGCCAGCAGTAGGGGGTTAGGTACTGAAGCTTTCTTT.

This chain uses TRBV4-1 with TRBJ2-2, with unresolved D. V was pared by 2 bases and J by 4 bases, with 11 bases between. Germline assignment: CDR1 MGHRA and CDR2 YSYEKL. The CDR3 runs to 15 residues. The CDR3 sequence is CASSQFRGFTGELFF. The CDR3 DNA follows: TGCGCCAGCAGCCAATTTCGAGGTTTCACCGGGGAGCTGTTTTTT.

The CDR3 DNA follows: TGTGCCAGCTCACCGGTAGGTGGGACATACTATGGCTACACCTTC. Its translation: CASSPVGGTYYGYTF. This chain links TRBV18 with TRBJ1-2; weak D call: TRBD1 (6 bases). Germline V gene lookup returns CDR1 KGHSH and CDR2 LQKENI. Trimming removed 3 bases from V and 3 bases from J, with 14 bases in between. The CDR3 length is 15 residues.

The CDR3 DNA is TGTGCCAGCAGCGGAACTAGCGGGGCCCAAGATACGCAGTATTTT. This translates into CASSGTSGAQDTQYF. The chain carries TRBV9 and TRBJ2-3; 10 bases agree with TRBD2. The length of the CDR3 is 15 residues. CDR1 SGDLS and CDR2 YYNGEE come from the germline V gene. The junction had 6 bases not matched to a gene; V was cut back by 3 bases and J by 5 bases.

V and J are TRBV11-2 and TRBJ2-2, with 10 bases aligning to TRBD2. V lost 5 bases, J lost 4 bases, and 7 bases stayed unmatched. Germline assignment: CDR1 SGHAT and CDR2 FQNNGV. The CDR3 contains 16 residues. For the CDR3, the DNA is TGTGCCAGCAGCCGTCAGCGGGGGGGCCCCACCGGGGAGCTGTTTTTT. Its protein product is CASSRQRGGPTGELFF.

This clone was observed a handful of times. V usage is TRBV5-1 and J usage is TRBJ2-7; D gene uncertain. CDR1 SGHRS and CDR2 YFSETQ come from the germline V gene. This CDR3 is built from 11 residues. V was pared by 0 bases and J by 7 bases, with 5 bases between. The CDR3 is CASSLETEQYF. The CDR3 nucleotides read TGCGCCAGCAGCTTGGAGACAGAGCAGTACTTC.

The sample holds a few counts of this clone. CDR3 in DNA: TGTGCCAGTAGTATAGATGGAGATCTTGTCACTAGCGGGGGGCAAGAGACCCAGTACTTC. Translating gives CASSIDGDLVTSGGQETQYF. The chain links TRBV19 to TRBJ2-5; 12 bases map to TRBD2. The junction had 13 bases not matched to a gene; V was cut back by 0 bases and J by 2 bases. In germline, CDR1 is LNHDA, CDR2 SQIVND (reference sequence). This CDR3 contains 20 residues.

The chain has TRBV7-2 and TRBJ1-2; perhaps TRBD1 as D (5 bases). The CDR3 runs 13 residues. V lost 6 bases, J lost 4 bases, and 12 bases lay in between. Germline CDR1 SGHTA, CDR2 FQGNSA. CDR3: CASRKTAGYGYTF. The CDR3, as DNA: TGTGCCAGCAGGAAGACAGCCGGCTATGGCTACACCTTC.

V gene TRBV10-2 combines with J gene TRBJ2-3; 9 bases are shared with TRBD2. This CDR3 contains 15 residues. CDR1 is WSHSY and CDR2 is SAAADI in the germline V gene. Trimming took 7 bases from V and 2 from J; bases not matched to a gene: 7. Here the CDR3 DNA reads TGCGCCAGCATTGTCCGCGGGAGGGACACAGATACGCAGTATTTT. This codes for CASIVRGRDTDTQYF.

This sequence joins TRBV6-6 and TRBJ2-2; D is possibly TRBD1 (6 bases). V shed 9 bases and J shed 1 base, with 12 bases lying between them. This CDR3 is 14 amino acids long. Germline lookup yields CDR1 MNHNY and CDR2 SVGAGI (reference sequence). CDR3 sequence reads: CASTKDRNTGELFF. As DNA, the CDR3 is TGTGCCAGTACCAAGGACAGGAACACCGGGGAGCTGTTTTTT.

The chain is built from TRBV9 and TRBJ2-6, with unresolved D. Looked up from germline, CDR1 is SGDLS and CDR2 is YYNGEE. The CDR3 runs 16 residues. Trimming stripped 0 bases from V and 2 bases from J, with 9 bases between. The DNA for the CDR3 is TGTGCCAGCAGCGTAGACGTGGCAGCTGGGGCCAACGTCCTGACTTTC. Protein sequence: CASSVDVAAGANVLTF.

This chain links TRBV7-2 with TRBJ2-3; D remains ambiguous. The germline gives CDR1 SGHTA, CDR2 FQGNSA. This CDR3 has 14 residues. V was pared by 3 bases and J by 2 bases, with 9 bases between. The CDR3 sequence is CASSFRRSTDTQYF. CDR3 bases: TGTGCCAGCAGCTTCCGTCGGTCCACAGATACGCAGTATTTT.

This clone was detected only once. The chain links TRBV6-5 to TRBJ2-1, with a possible D match to TRBD1 (6 bases). Germline CDR1 is MNHEY and CDR2 is SVGAGI. V was cut by 2 bases and J by 7 bases, with 15 bases left in between. The CDR3 length is 15 residues. The CDR3 DNA sequence: TGTGCCAGCAGTTACGGGACATCCGCTAGTAATGAGCAGTTCTTC. Translated, it gives CASSYGTSASNEQFF.

The chain recombines TRBV5-1 with TRBJ2-7; D is possibly TRBD2 (6 bases). CDR3 length equals 15 residues. With 0 bases removed from V and 4 bases from J, the gap between germline ends came to 14 bases. The germline gives CDR1 SGHRS, CDR2 YFSETQ. This chain's CDR3 is CASSLVGGAPYEQYF. In DNA form, the CDR3 reads TGCGCCAGCAGCTTGGTTGGCGGGGCGCCGTACGAGCAGTACTTC.